This entry describes one T cell receptor (beta chain). TEMRA cells were enriched by FACS, and CD4+ and CD8+ T cells were negatively isolated. These data originate in a study of CD8 T cells in Susac syndrome. This CDR3 region has 16 residues. Germline loops: CDR1 LNHDA, CDR2 SQIVND (reference sequence). Unmatched junction bases numbered 4, after V lost 3 bases and J lost 1 base. cDNA came from about 0.51 to 1 ug RNA primed by random hexamers. Amplification of the TCR beta CDR3 was carried out by immunoSEQ multiplex PCR, which spanned a total of 54 Vbeta and 13 Jbeta segments. Each CDR3 protein is one row after TCRdb ran MiXCR on the immunoSEQ multiplex PCR reads. Of more than 95,000 distinct CDR3 sequences in the sample, over 85% were seen once.

This TCR was sampled from a human donor in good health. The gene calls are TRBV19 and TRBJ2-7; 12 nucleotides agree with TRBD2. The sequencing input was CD4+ T cells from PBMCs. The CDR3 DNA sequence: TGTGCCAGTAGTATCACTAGCGGGAGGCAATCCTACGAGCAGTACTTC. This codes for CASSITSGRQSYEQYF.